The TCR beta chain described here comes from a study of cytomegalovirus exposure and HLA in healthy donors. PCR employed 60 Vbeta and 13 Jbeta primers. TCRdb's table, derived via immunoSEQ multiplex PCR, lists solely in-frame clones and lacks some. The table has some 180,000 clones, around 84% seen once; the top ten hold around 1.7%. In the case of this clone: Its antigen is undetermined.

Points from the study as a whole: The authors judged a highly shared variant cluster likely a sequencing artifact. In an earlier analysis, about 87% or about 30%: the productive usage of most TCR beta V segments. HLA alleles were associated with roughly 15,000 TCR beta sequences in a later analysis at 0.05 false discovery rate.

The donors (healthy individuals) were bone marrow donors. CDR1 GTSNPN and CDR2 SVGIG come from the germline V gene (reference sequence). There are 12 residues in the CDR3. V was clipped by 5 bases and J by 7 bases, with 12 bases between them. Sequences were obtained from PBMCs. This sequence originates from a young woman in good health and CMV-seronegative. J is TRBJ1-5 and V is TRBV30, with a weak D call TRBD1 (6 bases). CDR3 sequence: CAWSGERQPQHF. CDR3 sequence (DNA): TGTGCCTGGTCAGGGGAGAGGCAGCCCCAGCATTTT. The full variable domain, rest sourced from reference TRBV30 and TRBJ1-5, is SQTIHQWPATLVQPVGSPLSLECTVEGTSNPNLYWYRQAAGRGLQLLFYSVGIGQISSEVPQNLSASRPQDRQFILSSKKLLLSDSGFYLCAWSGERQPQHFGDGTRLSIL.